This TCR beta chain was found in a study of shared clonotypes between healthy human individuals (dated by TCRdb to the early 2020s). About the investigation overall: A few men and a couple of women, aged 18 to 49 years, made up the cohort. For each donor, CD4 naive and CD4 memory were each run on three plates, CD8 naive on two plates, and CD8 memory on one plate. Libraries were prepared and TCR repertoires were sequenced by different laboratories using diverse techniques, in order to increase sequencing depth and limit assay-specific biases. Between about 0.85 and 9.5 billion PBMCs per donor were obtained by leukapheresis. The study deeply sequenced blood TCR repertoires of several healthy adults to estimate repertoire size and the extent of clonotype sharing between individuals.

In the case of this clone: This receptor's antigen is unknown. No much larger clonotype is one base removed from it; base qualities were not supplied.

CD8 naive samples were CD45RO-negative cells positively selected for CCR7, giving a CD45RA+CCR7+ population that excluded TemRA cells. The donors were healthy, HIV-negative adults who had no recently reported acute infections or vaccinations. Every donor was a Caucasian adult residing in Nashville, Tennessee, USA. Blood was collected by leukapheresis, and PBMCs were isolated by Ficoll-Histopaque density gradient centrifugation and then cryopreserved in liquid nitrogen vapor phase. Analytical flow cytometry was used to check the purity and quantity of every magnetically sorted T cell population. Each sorted fraction had its genomic DNA isolated and then quantified by UV absorbance on a Nanodrop 2000c. The germline V and J ends show losses of 5 bases and 6 bases respectively, and no gene match explains 11 bases of the junction. The germline V gene (reference sequence) provides CDR1 SEHNR and CDR2 FQNEAQ. Including the terminal cysteine and phenylalanine, the CDR3 comprises 15 residues. Solely the CDR3 DNA is kept, with 45 bases framed from the first base.

TCR CDR3 regions were amplified from genomic DNA by multiplex PCR using the deep immunoSEQ assay. Extracted genomic DNA from each cell subset was distributed evenly across all wells of several immunoSEQ 96-well plates, and each plate was treated as a replicate. Each replicate PCR for sorted subsets received roughly 200 ng genomic DNA, equal to about 29,000 T cell genomes. The purified libraries were quantified using a Qubit 3.0 fluorometer, sized with a Bioanalyzer 2100, and then quantified again using the KAPA Library Quantification kit. Every immunoSEQ 96-well plate was sequenced on a dedicated single-read 150-cycle Illumina NextSeq 550 flow cell. Per the original workflow: The immunoSEQ output contained only junctional sequences without quality scores, so filtering could not match that applied to full-length reads. Sequences were annotated with PyIR, a Python wrapper for IgBLAST v1.9, and V/J genes and CDR3 were assigned using IMGT germline references. Reads were filtered out if the reads had weak V/J assignments (E-value above 1e-6), no CDR3, stop codons, out-of-frame junctions, or ambiguous translated residues. A V3J clonotype was defined by an identical inferred V gene, J gene, and CDR3 amino acid sequence. Percentage overlap between repertoires was calculated by dividing the number of shared unique clonotypes by the size of the smaller repertoire. Three approaches were used to assess repertoire richness: RTK rarefaction, the Chao1 estimator, and Recon v2.1 estimates of unobserved clonotypes. For all TCRbeta clonotypes obtained by the gDNA method from a few donors, generation probabilities were computed with OLGA. Drawn from immuneACCESS, this table holds only the in-frame rearrangements with V and J called that TCRdb kept. Clones are partly lost; checked studies trace under half to an unresolved V gene and leave the rest unexplained. D and trimming come from the DNA, and the V and J calls and clone size come from that table. This sample comprises 760,000 or so clones, 90% to 97% of them detected only once. The ten largest clones take up around 0.21% of the sample.

General conclusions and limits of the study: Because the study included a small number of donors, the genetic and exposure-history diversity represented was limited. Higher generation probabilities were observed for clonotypes shared by all four sorted-subset donors than for non-shared clonotypes. Rarefaction of sorted-subset datasets indicated incomplete sequencing despite the large sequencing depth. Only blood was sampled, and tissue TCR repertoires likely differ from those in blood. Based on pairwise subsampling, the degree of clonotype sharing among donors was expected to be affected by sequencing depth. Estimated clonotype richness was generally larger for naive than for memory subsets. Sharing across a few donors was observed for approximately 5% of naive CD4, less than 4% of naive CD8, roughly 2.3% of memory CD4, and around 0.4% of memory CD8 clonotypes.

Here the chain combines TRBV7-9 and TRBJ2-3; the junction holds 7 bases that match TRBD2. The origin of this receptor is a man aged 30 to 39 in good health. Material for sequencing was naive CD8+ T cells sorted from blood. The label giving this sample's cell subset or site can be read as: CD45RA+CCR7+. The sequenced DNA is TGTGCCAGCAGCGTGCGGGAGTTTAGTGGGGATACGCAGTATTTT. This translates into CASSVREFSGDTQYF.